The 18 T cell receptor beta chains below all came from one sample that was sequenced in a study of cytotoxic CD8 clonotypes in ibrutinib-treated CLL. The data were produced by immunoSEQ multiplex PCR, yet TCRdb's version contains in-frame clones alone and is incomplete. The sample lists tens of thousands of clones, roughly 70% occurring once. The sequencing here drew on PBMCs, taken before ibrutinib treatment. The receptors were sampled from a human donor with chronic lymphocytic leukemia.

This chain joins TRBV7-9 and TRBJ2-7, with 7 positions matching TRBD2. In germline, CDR1 is SEHNR, CDR2 FQNEAQ (reference sequence). The CDR3 consists of 18 residues. The V and J ends lost 0 bases and 0 bases, in that order; junction bases with no gene match: 11. As DNA, the CDR3 is TGTGCCAGCAGCTTAGCAAACGGACTAGGATGGAGCTCCTACGAGCAGTACTTC. This translates into CASSLANGLGWSSYEQYF.

This clone appeared a few times. The J gene is TRBJ1-1, the V gene TRBV7-2; no firm D call. The CDR3 loop spans 12 amino acids. Trimming took 5 bases from V and 4 from J, leaving 8 bases between them. The germline gives CDR1 SGHTA, CDR2 FQGNSA. The CDR3 is CASSPRSTEAFF. CDR3 DNA sequence: TGTGCCAGCAGCCCAAGGAGCACTGAAGCTTTCTTT. The complete variable domain, with remaining parts taken from reference TRBV7-2 and TRBJ1-1, reads GAGVSQSPSNKVTEKGKDVELRCDPISGHTALYWYRQSLGQGLEFLIYFQGNSAPDKSGLPSDRFSAERTGGSVSTLTIQRTQQEDSAVYLCASSPRSTEAFFGQGTRLTVV.

The V gene is TRBV2, the J gene TRBJ2-3; 10 bases align to TRBD2. Germline CDR1 and CDR2: SNHLY and FYNNEI. The CDR3 has 17 residues. V was pared by 5 bases and J by 5 bases, with 13 bases of the junction left unmatched. The CDR3 DNA reads TGTGCCAGCAGTCGCCTAGCGGGGGTCTTGGGTGGAGATACGCAGTATTTT. Residues: CASSRLAGVLGGDTQYF.

In its sample, this clone was seen once. The V gene is TRBV28, the J gene TRBJ1-1; D unresolved. The V end was cut by 5 bases, the J end by 0 bases, with 13 bases between. Germline-derived CDR1 and CDR2 are MDHEN and SYDVKM. The CDR3 has 15 amino acids. The CDR3 reads CASSPPRAVNTEAFF. In DNA, the CDR3 is TGTGCCAGCAGTCCCCCCCGGGCCGTGAACACTGAAGCTTTCTTT. Full variable domain (missing parts from reference TRBV28 and TRBJ1-1): DVKVTQSSRYLVKRTGEKVFLECVQDMDHENMFWYRQDPGLGLRLIYFSYDVKMKEKGDIPEGYSVSREKKERFSLILESASTNQTSMYLCASSPPRAVNTEAFFGQGTRLTVV.

The rearrangement joins TRBV5-1 to TRBJ2-3; D remains ambiguous. Trimming stripped 3 bases from V and 6 bases from J, with 11 bases between. This CDR3 is built from 13 residues. Looked up from germline, CDR1 is SGHRS and CDR2 is YFSETQ. As DNA, the CDR3 is TGCGCCAGCAGCTCCCTGATCCGGGATACGCAGTATTTT. Translated: CASSSLIRDTQYF.

The rearrangement links TRBV5-5 to TRBJ2-6; D unclear. Germline CDR1 SGHKS, CDR2 YYEKEE (reference sequence). The CDR3 covers 13 residues. V lost 6 bases to trimming and J lost 0 bases, with 4 bases between them. CDR3 loop: CASILSGANVLTF. The CDR3 bases are TGTGCCAGCATCCTCTCTGGGGCCAACGTCCTGACTTTC.

V gene TRBV6-6 combines with J gene TRBJ2-3; 9 nucleotides agree with TRBD2. The junction had 3 bases not matched to a gene; V was cut back by 5 bases and J by 0 bases. CDR1 is MNHNY, CDR2 SVGAGI, per germline (reference sequence). The CDR3 consists of 15 residues. For the CDR3, the DNA is TGTGCCAGCAGTGATCTAGCGGGAAGCACAGATACGCAGTATTTT. This sequence encodes CASSDLAGSTDTQYF.

The rearrangement links TRBV10-1 to TRBJ2-1, with 15 bases matching TRBD2. Germline lookup yields CDR1 WNHNN and CDR2 SYGVQD (reference sequence). J was trimmed by 7 bases and V by 4 bases; bases with no gene match: 8. The CDR3 is 17 residues long. This chain's CDR3 is CASSATGLAGGPNEQFF. The CDR3 DNA sequence: TGCGCCAGCAGTGCCACCGGACTAGCGGGAGGGCCAAATGAGCAGTTCTTC.

The chain joins TRBV28 to TRBJ2-5; 7 bases are shared with TRBD1. With V trimmed by 6 bases and J by 2 bases, 9 bases remained unmatched. Germline-derived CDR1 and CDR2 are MDHEN and SYDVKM. The CDR3 runs 15 residues. The CDR3 sequence is CASSSTGVGQETQYF. The CDR3 coding sequence is TGTGCCAGCAGCTCTACAGGGGTGGGTCAAGAGACCCAGTACTTC. The full variable domain, its missing parts supplied by reference TRBV28 and TRBJ2-5, is DVKVTQSSRYLVKRTGEKVFLECVQDMDHENMFWYRQDPGLGLRLIYFSYDVKMKEKGDIPEGYSVSREKKERFSLILESASTNQTSMYLCASSSTGVGQETQYFGPGTRLLVL.

The chain recombines TRBV7-2 with TRBJ2-5; TRBD1 or TRBD2 may be the D gene (6 bases each). The V and J ends lost 2 bases and 4 bases respectively, with 11 bases between them. CDR1 is SGHTA, CDR2 FQGNSA, per germline. The CDR3 sequence is 14 residues long. This CDR3 is CASSLFGGLETQYF. The CDR3, as DNA: TGTGCCAGCAGCTTATTTGGGGGGCTAGAGACCCAGTACTTC.

The rearrangement links TRBV7-2 to TRBJ2-2; a weak D match, TRBD1 (5 bases). The CDR3 covers 16 residues. Trimming stripped 7 bases from V and 1 base from J, with 16 bases between. Germline values: CDR1 SGHTA, CDR2 FQGNSA. DNA for the CDR3: TGTGCCAGCAACTCAGGGTACAGTGGGAACACCGGGGAGCTGTTTTTT. Its protein product is CASNSGYSGNTGELFF.

CDR3 amino acids: CASSPGGAGYIYGYTF. For the CDR3, the DNA is TGTGCCAGCAGTCCAGGGGGCGCCGGTTATATATATGGCTACACCTTC. The rearrangement links TRBV28 to TRBJ1-2; 8 bases are a match to TRBD1. Germline V gene lookup returns CDR1 MDHEN and CDR2 SYDVKM. The CDR3 contains 16 residues. V shed 5 bases and J 5 bases; nucleotides not matched to a gene: 13.

This chain joins TRBV5-4 and TRBJ1-2; D is perhaps TRBD1 (5 bases). Trimming cost V 3 bases and J 1 base, with 10 bases left between them. Per the germline V gene, CDR1 is SGHNT and CDR2 is YYREEE (reference sequence). This CDR3 is 14 amino acids long. CDR3 loop: CASSSRDSNYGYTF. CDR3 bases: TGTGCCAGCAGCTCAAGAGACAGTAACTATGGCTACACCTTC.

J is TRBJ1-1 and V is TRBV7-9, with D possibly TRBD1 on 6 matching bases. CDR1 is SEHNR and CDR2 is FQNEAQ in the germline V gene (reference sequence). This CDR3 has 15 residues. Between the trimmed V and J ends, which lost 2 bases and 4 bases, there was a span of 14 bases. The CDR3 protein is CASSLMGQGTTEAFF. For the CDR3, the DNA is TGTGCCAGCAGCTTAATGGGGCAGGGGACCACTGAAGCTTTCTTT.

This sequence joins TRBV11-1 and TRBJ2-3, with D hard to call. V was pared by 4 bases and J by 8 bases, with 19 bases between. Germline loops: CDR1 SGHAT, CDR2 FQDESV (reference sequence). The CDR3 extends over 15 amino acids. The CDR3 spells CASSYEIIGRPTQYF. As DNA, the CDR3 is TGTGCCAGCAGCTACGAAATAATAGGTAGACCTACGCAGTATTTT.

The CDR3 DNA reads as TGTGCCAGCAGTGAAAGGACAGGGCCCTACGAGCAGTACTTC. Translating gives CASSERTGPYEQYF. The chain recombines TRBV6-1 with TRBJ2-7; TRBD1 agrees at 8 bases. The germline CDR1 and CDR2 sequences are MNHNS and SASEGT. J lost 2 bases, V lost 2 bases, and 2 bases had no gene match. This CDR3 has 14 residues.

The chain joins TRBV9 to TRBJ2-6; D is perhaps TRBD1 or TRBD2 (5 bases each). The V end lost 1 base, the J end lost 0 bases, and 17 bases lay between the germline ends. The CDR3 runs to 19 residues. Per the germline V gene, CDR1 is SGDLS and CDR2 is YYNGEE. This chain's CDR3 is CASSVTRDGTFSGANVLTF. The CDR3 bases are TGTGCCAGCAGCGTAACCCGGGACGGAACTTTCTCTGGGGCCAACGTCCTGACTTTC.

This chain uses TRBV9 with TRBJ2-1; TRBD1 matches 9 bases. The CDR3 runs to 16 residues. Trimming at V came to 1 base and at J to 7 bases, leaving 9 bases not matched to a gene. CDR1 is SGDLS, CDR2 YYNGEE, per germline. The CDR3 reads CASSVTGGAVLNEQFF. The DNA of the CDR3 is TGTGCCAGCAGCGTAACAGGGGGCGCGGTGCTAAATGAGCAGTTCTTC. Filled out from reference TRBV9 and TRBJ2-1, the complete variable domain reads DSGVTQTPKHLITATGQRVTLRCSPRSGDLSVYWYQQSLDQGLQFLIQYYNGEERAKGNILERFSAQQFPDLHSELNLSSLELGDSALYFCASSVTGGAVLNEQFFGPGTRLTVL.